This entry features one T cell receptor (beta chain) sequence. No antigen is known for it. The input lacks base qualities; no much larger clone sits a single base away. The donors belonged to the validation cohort of 120 subjects, which was separate from the roughly 680-subject first cohort. The germline V gene (reference sequence) gives CDR1 as LNHDA and CDR2 as SQIVND. Taken from cysteine to phenylalanine, the CDR3 has 14 residues. Only the CDR3 DNA stays, 42 bases, in frame from base 1. Trimming takes 7 bases from V and 8 bases from J, and the germline ends sit 20 bases apart. This specimen belongs to a study of cytomegalovirus exposure and HLA in healthy donors (dated 2017 in TCRdb). In the study overall: According to a later analysis, one platform produced both the 120 validation repertoires and the approximately 600 repertoires of the first cohort. In addition to the first cohort of several hundred subjects, a separate validation cohort of 100 to 150 different subjects was used. The study aimed to test whether cataloging public T cell receptors could reveal signatures of past pathogen exposure. To predict cytomegalovirus infection status, the study combined high-throughput TCR immunosequencing, statistical association of individual TCRs with disease status, and machine learning. Results the study describes overall, beyond this receptor: It was suggested by the authors that the approach could potentially be generalized to other disease states and immunological phenotypes. All 120 or so repertoires were used to score co-occurrence in the validation cohort in a later analysis, because that analysis had no HLA typing for the cohort. A total of some 180 TCR beta chains were listed by the study as associated with cytomegalovirus. In a later analysis, TCRs clustered in the first cohort were found to also tend to co-occur in the 110 or so validation repertoires, with 85% to 95% of cluster scores above 0. Cytomegalovirus status was reported to be diagnosed by the classifier with high specificity and sensitivity in both the original and validation cohorts. Most TCR sequences were observed very rarely across donors, whereas some public TCRs were present in many individuals. Three of the identified cytomegalovirus-associated TCR beta chains were confirmed in vitro to be specific for cytomegalovirus antigens.

Libraries were prepared through the immunoSEQ multiplex PCR assay. As for how the authors treated the data: A statistical classification framework was developed to diagnose cytomegalovirus status using the catalog of TCR beta chain sequences. TCRdb obtained this table from immuneACCESS and retained in-frame rearrangements with V and J assigned. These tables miss some clones; where compared with another copy, unresolved V genes account for less than half of the shortfall, and the remainder is unexplained. That table furnishes V, J and clone size, whereas the DNA furnished D and trimming. The sample table contains roughly 350,000 clones; only one count was recorded for 86% of them. The top ten hold approximately 0.84% of the sample.

The clonotype was recovered from a woman between 18 and 29 years old in good health and CMV-seronegative. Sequences were obtained from PBMCs. This chain is built from TRBV19 and TRBJ1-2; possibly the D gene is TRBD1, per 5 matching bases. The DNA sequence is TGTGCCAGTACCCCGGGCAGGGATAATGGCGGCTACACCTTC. This translates into CASTPGRDNGGYTF.